The 25 T cell receptor beta chains presented below share a single source sample, sequenced in a study of blood T cell repertoires in COVID-19. Clones were read by immunoSEQ multiplex PCR, and TCRdb kept only the in-frame ones, dropping some. The sample has 300,000 to 400,000 clones; more than 75% are singletons. The sequencing sample was made of peripheral blood. Source of these receptors: a woman aged 55-69 years with COVID-19, enrolled during active disease.

There are many counts of this clone. V and J are TRBV9 and TRBJ2-3; TRBD2 matches 10 bases. Per germline, CDR1 SGDLS and CDR2 YYNGEE. This CDR3 spans 15 amino acids. V was clipped by 2 bases and J by 7 bases; unmatched bases: 7. CDR3 bases: TGTGCCAGCAGCGTCACCGGGACTAGCGCGTATACGCAGTATTTT. Translation: CASSVTGTSAYTQYF.

The chain uses TRBV7-9 and TRBJ2-7; 7 nucleotides agree with TRBD1. After removal of 5 bases from V and 2 bases from J, the junction contained 6 bases not matched to a gene. In germline, CDR1 is SEHNR, CDR2 FQNEAQ (reference sequence). The length of the CDR3 is 14 residues. CDR3 sequence: CASSDRAAPYEQYF. The DNA of the CDR3 is TGTGCCAGCAGCGACAGGGCTGCGCCCTACGAGCAGTACTTC.

The chain has TRBV12-3 or TRBV12-4 and TRBJ2-7, with D unclear. V was pared by 1 base and J by 7 bases, with 8 bases between. This CDR3 contains 12 residues. As DNA, the CDR3 is TGTGCCAGCAGTTTAGGAGGTTGGGAGCAGTACTTC. Translating gives CASSLGGWEQYF.

J is TRBJ1-2 and V is TRBV7-9, with TRBD1 as a possible D gene (5 bases). Looked up from germline, CDR1 is SEHNR and CDR2 is FQNEAQ (reference sequence). With 0 bases removed from V and 7 bases from J, the gap between germline ends came to 12 bases. CDR3 length equals 14 residues. The CDR3 coding sequence is TGTGCCAGCAGCTTAGCGGACGGGGGTAGTGGCTACACCTTC. Amino acid sequence: CASSLADGGSGYTF. The full variable domain, rest sourced from reference TRBV7-9 and TRBJ1-2, is DTGVSQNPRHKITKRGQNVTFRCDPISEHNRLYWYRQTLGQGPEFLTYFQNEAQLEKSRLLSDRFSAERPKGSFSTLEIQRTEQGDSAMYLCASSLADGGSGYTFGSGTRLTVV.

The rearrangement links TRBV6-5 to TRBJ1-6; D ambiguous. Trimming took 6 bases from V and 8 from J, leaving 5 bases between them. The CDR3 runs to 11 residues. Germline V CDR1 and CDR2: MNHEY, SVGAGI. The CDR3 loop reads CASRVDSPLHF. The CDR3 DNA sequence: TGTGCCAGCAGGGTAGATTCACCCCTCCACTTT.

This clone was counted once. The chain carries TRBV5-5 and TRBJ1-3; D not certain. The V gene's germline CDR1 is SGHKS and CDR2 YYEKEE (reference sequence). The CDR3 spans 13 residues. Trimming left V 0 bases short and J 6 bases short, with 7 bases between. The CDR3 is CASSLAWQNTIYF. In nucleotides, the CDR3 is TGTGCCAGCAGCTTGGCTTGGCAAAACACCATATATTTT.

V gene TRBV4-2 combines with J gene TRBJ2-1; 8 bases are a match to TRBD2. This CDR3 has 16 residues. CDR1 is LGHNA, CDR2 YNFKEQ, per germline. The V gene end was trimmed by 0 bases and the J gene end by 12 bases; junction bases not matched to a gene: 13. The CDR3 nucleotides are TGTGCCAGCAGCCAAGATGTGGCGGGGGGCCCATACGGGCAGTTCTTC. Encoded protein: CASSQDVAGGPYGQFF.

The chain links TRBV7-6 to TRBJ2-3; the match to TRBD2 covers 10 bases. Germline loops: CDR1 SGHVS, CDR2 FNYEAQ. V lost 6 bases to trimming and J lost 5 bases; unmatched junction nucleotides: 8. The CDR3 extends over 15 amino acids. CDR3 DNA sequence: TGTGCCAGCAGACGTCTAGCGGGGGTAATAGATACGCAGTATTTT. Its protein is CASRRLAGVIDTQYF.

J is TRBJ1-1 and V is TRBV30, with a weak D call TRBD1 (6 bases). Between the trimmed V and J ends, which lost 4 bases and 4 bases, there was a span of 16 bases. The CDR3 totals 14 residues. Germline values: CDR1 GTSNPN, CDR2 SVGIG (reference sequence). The chain's CDR3 is CAWTPDSTVTEAFF. Here the CDR3 DNA reads TGTGCCTGGACTCCGGACAGTACAGTCACTGAAGCTTTCTTT.

The chain carries TRBV5-8 and TRBJ2-4; D is perhaps TRBD1 (5 bases). There are 16 residues in the CDR3. Deletions cut 4 bases from V and 0 bases from J, with 14 bases between. Germline CDR1 SGHTS, CDR2 YDEGEE. Here the CDR3 DNA reads TGTGCCAGCAGCCCTAGACAGCATTTAGCCAAAAACATTCAGTACTTC. Its protein is CASSPRQHLAKNIQYF.

CDR3 DNA: TGTGCCAGCAGCGACAGCGGGGGACCCCTCCAAGAGACCCAGTACTTC. Its translation is CASSDSGGPLQETQYF. This chain joins TRBV9 and TRBJ2-5, with 8 bases that match TRBD2. Germline V lookup: CDR1 SGDLS, CDR2 YYNGEE. The CDR3 covers 16 residues. The trim removed 3 bases at V and 1 base at J, leaving 8 bases unmatched.

The J gene is TRBJ1-6, the V gene TRBV5-5, with TRBD1 matching 8 bases. CDR3 length: 16 residues. Trimming at V came to 0 bases and at J to 8 bases, leaving 7 bases not matched to a gene. Germline CDR1 SGHKS, CDR2 YYEKEE (reference sequence). The CDR3, as DNA: TGTGCCAGCAGCTTGGCTTACACAGGGGGGGATTCACCCCTCCACTTT. Translating it yields CASSLAYTGGDSPLHF.

This chain joins TRBV7-8 and TRBJ2-2; 12 nucleotides line up with TRBD2. CDR1 SGHVS and CDR2 FQNEAQ come from the germline V gene. The CDR3 consists of 17 residues. Trimming took 5 bases from V and 1 from J; bases not matched to a gene: 5. The CDR3 coding sequence is TGTGCCAGCAGCCGACAACTAGCGGGGGGGAACACCGGGGAGCTGTTTTTT. Residues: CASSRQLAGGNTGELFF.

The chain is built from TRBV27 and TRBJ1-1, with 8 positions matching TRBD1. V shed 6 bases, J shed 1 base, and the junction held 4 bases outside the gene matches. Germline V CDR1 and CDR2: MNHEY, SMNVEV (reference sequence). The CDR3 runs 14 residues. Here the CDR3 DNA reads TGTGCCAGCAGAGCAGGGGGCCCGAACACTGAAGCTTTCTTT. Residues: CASRAGGPNTEAFF.

The chain uses TRBV19 and TRBJ1-5; the D gene is possibly TRBD1 (5 bases). This CDR3 has 13 amino acids. Germline V gene sequence: CDR1 LNHDA, CDR2 SQIVND (reference sequence). Trimming left V 4 bases short and J 4 bases short, with 8 bases between. Here the CDR3 reads CASSRTQNQPQHF. The CDR3 region has the DNA TGTGCCAGTAGTAGGACACAAAATCAGCCCCAGCATTTT.

In its sample, this clone was seen once. The chain recombines TRBV5-1 with TRBJ2-2; D may be TRBD2 (5 bases). The ends were cut back, 3 bases at V and 0 bases at J, with 12 bases in the middle. This CDR3 contains 16 residues. Per the germline V gene, CDR1 is SGHRS and CDR2 is YFSETQ. The CDR3 is CASSYGVGTNTGELFF. The CDR3 nucleotides are TGCGCCAGCAGCTACGGGGTAGGGACGAACACCGGGGAGCTGTTTTTT. Supplemented by reference TRBV5-1 and TRBJ2-2, the full variable domain reads KAGVTQTPRYLIKTRGQQVTLSCSPISGHRSVSWYQQTPGQGLQFLFEYFSETQRNKGNFPGRFSGRQFSNSRSEMNVSTLELGDSALYLCASSYGVGTNTGELFFGEGSRLTVL.

This chain links TRBV15 with TRBJ2-7; possibly TRBD2 for D (7 bases). The germline V gene encodes CDR1 LNHNV and CDR2 YYDKDF (reference sequence). V was pared by 0 bases and J by 3 bases, with 12 bases between. The CDR3 contains 15 residues. DNA for the CDR3: TGTGCCACCAGCAGAGAGGGGGGGCGATTCTACGAGCAGTACTTC. This gives the protein CATSREGGRFYEQYF.

The chain couples TRBV12-3 or TRBV12-4 to TRBJ1-1; unclear D gene. The CDR3 sequence is 13 residues long. Trimming removed 3 bases from V and 4 bases from J, with 9 bases in between. The CDR3 DNA is TGTGCCAGCAGTTTGTTGGGGAGCACTGAAGCTTTCTTT. Its protein is CASSLLGSTEAFF.

V gene TRBV2 combines with J gene TRBJ1-6; no reliable D call. CDR3 length: 14 amino acids. The V end was cut by 5 bases, the J end by 0 bases, with 5 bases between. The germline CDR1 and CDR2 sequences are SNHLY and FYNNEI. The CDR3 sequence: CASSPGSYNSPLHF. CDR3 nucleotide sequence: TGTGCCAGCAGTCCCGGCTCCTATAATTCACCCCTCCACTTT.

The J gene is TRBJ1-2, the V gene TRBV6-5; 7 bases map to TRBD1. The CDR3 loop spans 15 amino acids. V lost 4 bases and J lost 0; bases outside the gene matches: 5. Germline assignment: CDR1 MNHEY and CDR2 SVGAGI. CDR3 in DNA: TGTGCCAGCAGTTTGACAGGGCAATCTAACTATGGCTACACCTTC. Its translation is CASSLTGQSNYGYTF.

V and J are TRBV10-3 and TRBJ2-3; no clear D gene. Trimming left V 3 bases short and J 5 bases short, with 12 bases between. CDR1 and CDR2 (germline): ENHRY, SYGVKD. The CDR3 spans 14 residues. The CDR3 spells CAISDTRSEDTQYF. The CDR3 DNA is TGTGCCATCAGTGACACCAGGTCCGAAGATACGCAGTATTTT.

The chain links TRBV9 to TRBJ2-3; 16 bases agree with TRBD2. The CDR3 has 18 amino acids. Germline trimming cut 4 bases from V and 3 bases from J; bases unmatched to any gene: 8. Germline CDR1 is SGDLS and CDR2 is YYNGEE. For the CDR3, the DNA is TGTGCCAGCAGCCCAGGGACTAGCGGGGGGGCAAATACAGATACGCAGTATTTT. Amino acids: CASSPGTSGGANTDTQYF.

A word on this clone: The sample holds other DNA sequences that translate to the same CDR3. J is TRBJ2-5 and V is TRBV19, with TRBD1 matching over 9 bases. The CDR3 has 14 amino acids. Per germline, CDR1 LNHDA and CDR2 SQIVND (reference sequence). V dropped 1 base and J dropped 4; count of bases not matched to a gene: 1. CDR3 protein: CASSIVGQGETQYF. In nucleotides, the CDR3 is TGTGCCAGTAGTATAGTGGGACAGGGAGAGACCCAGTACTTC.

This sequence joins TRBV7-9 and TRBJ1-2; the D gene is possibly TRBD1 (6 bases). This CDR3 comprises 12 residues. Germline-derived CDR1 and CDR2 are SEHNR and FQNEAQ (reference sequence). V lost 5 bases and J 7 bases, leaving 11 bases between the germline ends. The CDR3 nucleotides read TGTGCCAGCAGCCAACAGGGCGCTGGCTACACCTTC. Its translation is CASSQQGAGYTF.

V and J are TRBV30 and TRBJ1-6; D gene uncertain. Trimming took off 4 bases at V and 5 bases at J, with 15 bases between the two ends. CDR3 length: 15 residues. In germline, CDR1 is GTSNPN, CDR2 SVGIG (reference sequence). In DNA form, the CDR3 reads TGTGCCTGGAACTTTTCTCCTCCGGATAATTCACCCCTCCACTTT. Its translation: CAWNFSPPDNSPLHF.